This TCR beta chain stems from a study of blood T cell repertoires in COVID-19. Study context: There were acute and convalescent COVID-19 samples, and they came from the United States, Italy and Spain.

From germline, CDR1 is MNHEY and CDR2 SMNVEV (reference sequence). The V segment lost 1 base and the J segment 7 bases; nucleotides outside the gene matches: 7. The CDR3 is 15 amino acids. For recovered donors of Cohort 3, there were two negative PCRs, clearance, or symptom resolution. In the authors' methods: It was from reference gene primer amplification that nucleated cell counts were estimated. Assay used: immunoSEQ multiplex PCR; TCRdb lists only in-frame clones, some missing. That table supplies the V and J calls and clone size; D and trimming were determined from the DNA. The sample lists a few hundred thousand clones, more than 85% occurring once. This clone was detected ten times or more.

The receptor comes from a woman aged 25 to 39 who had recovered from COVID-19. Sequencing input: PBMCs or T cells enriched from blood (not recorded which). The V gene is TRBV27, the J gene TRBJ2-1; 7 nucleotides agree with TRBD2. The CDR3 DNA sequence: TGTGCCAGCAGTTTATTGCCGGGGGGTTGGAATGAGCAGTTCTTC. It yields the protein CASSLLPGGWNEQFF.